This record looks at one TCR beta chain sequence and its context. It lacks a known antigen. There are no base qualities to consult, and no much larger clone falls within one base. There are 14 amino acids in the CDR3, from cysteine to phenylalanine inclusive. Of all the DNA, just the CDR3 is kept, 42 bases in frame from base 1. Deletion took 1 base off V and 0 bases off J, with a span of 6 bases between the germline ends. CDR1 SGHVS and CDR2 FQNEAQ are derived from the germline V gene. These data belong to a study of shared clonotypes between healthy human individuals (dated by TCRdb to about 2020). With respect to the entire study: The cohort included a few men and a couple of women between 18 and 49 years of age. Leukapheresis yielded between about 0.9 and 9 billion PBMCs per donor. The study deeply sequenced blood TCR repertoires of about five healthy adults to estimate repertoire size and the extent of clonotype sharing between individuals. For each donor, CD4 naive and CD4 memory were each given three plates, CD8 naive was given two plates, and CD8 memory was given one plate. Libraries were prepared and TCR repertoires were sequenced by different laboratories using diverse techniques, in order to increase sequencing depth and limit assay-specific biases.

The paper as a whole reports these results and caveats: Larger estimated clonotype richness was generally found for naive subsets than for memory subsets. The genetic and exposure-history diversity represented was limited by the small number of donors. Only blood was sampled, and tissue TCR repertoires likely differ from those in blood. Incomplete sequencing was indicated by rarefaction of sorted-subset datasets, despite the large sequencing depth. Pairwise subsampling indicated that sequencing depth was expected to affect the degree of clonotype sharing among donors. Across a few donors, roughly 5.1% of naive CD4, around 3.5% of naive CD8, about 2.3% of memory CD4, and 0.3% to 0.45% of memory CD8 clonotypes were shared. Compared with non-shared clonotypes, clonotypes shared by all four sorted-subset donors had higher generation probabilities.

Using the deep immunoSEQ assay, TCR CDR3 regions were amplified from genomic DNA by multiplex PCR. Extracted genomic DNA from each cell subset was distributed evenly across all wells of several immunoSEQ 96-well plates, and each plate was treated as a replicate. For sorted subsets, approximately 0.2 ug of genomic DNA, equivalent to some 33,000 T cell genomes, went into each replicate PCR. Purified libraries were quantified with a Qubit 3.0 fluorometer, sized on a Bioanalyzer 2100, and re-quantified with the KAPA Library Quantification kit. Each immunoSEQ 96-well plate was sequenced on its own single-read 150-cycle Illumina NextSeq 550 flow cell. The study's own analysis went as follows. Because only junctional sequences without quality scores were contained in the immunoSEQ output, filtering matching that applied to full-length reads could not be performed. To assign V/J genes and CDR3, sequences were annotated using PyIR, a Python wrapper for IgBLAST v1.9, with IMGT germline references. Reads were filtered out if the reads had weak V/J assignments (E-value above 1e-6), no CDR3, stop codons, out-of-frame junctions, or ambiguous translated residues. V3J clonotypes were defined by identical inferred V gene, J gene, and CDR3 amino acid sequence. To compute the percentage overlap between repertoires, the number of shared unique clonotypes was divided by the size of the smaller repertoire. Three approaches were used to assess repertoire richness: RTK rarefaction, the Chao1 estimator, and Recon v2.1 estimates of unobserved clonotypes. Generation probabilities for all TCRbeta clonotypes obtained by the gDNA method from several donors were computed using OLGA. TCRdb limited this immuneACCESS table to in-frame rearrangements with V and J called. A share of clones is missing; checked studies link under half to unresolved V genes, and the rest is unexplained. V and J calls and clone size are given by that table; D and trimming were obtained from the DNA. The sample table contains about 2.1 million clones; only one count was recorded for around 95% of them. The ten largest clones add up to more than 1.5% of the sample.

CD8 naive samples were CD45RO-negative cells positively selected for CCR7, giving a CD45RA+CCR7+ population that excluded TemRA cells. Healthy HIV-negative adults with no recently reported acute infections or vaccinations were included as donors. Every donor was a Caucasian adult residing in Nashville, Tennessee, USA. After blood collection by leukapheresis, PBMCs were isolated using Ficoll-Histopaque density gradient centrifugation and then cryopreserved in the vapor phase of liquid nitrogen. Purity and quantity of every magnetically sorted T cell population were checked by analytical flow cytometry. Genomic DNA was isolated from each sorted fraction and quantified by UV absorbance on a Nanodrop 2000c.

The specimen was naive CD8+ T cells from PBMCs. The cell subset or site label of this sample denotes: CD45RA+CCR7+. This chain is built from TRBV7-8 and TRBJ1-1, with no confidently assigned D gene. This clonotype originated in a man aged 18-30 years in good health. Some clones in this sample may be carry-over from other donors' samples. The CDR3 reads CASSLGSMNTEAFF. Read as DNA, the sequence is TGTGCCAGCAGCTTAGGCAGCATGAACACTGAAGCTTTCTTT.